This is a list of T cell receptor beta chains from one sample in a study of blood T cells in healthy people across ages. TCRdb ran MiXCR on the 5' RACE reads and lists one entry per CDR3 protein. The data hold 850,000 or so distinct CDR3 sequences, with 29% observed a single time. The specimen sequenced was blood. The receptor source for this set is a woman of 80 years or more in good health. CDR3s include the opening cysteine and the closing phenylalanine or tryptophan. The D gene is left open where the match is weak. Expanded clones get a size class; other rows say once, few or many, or leave the size out.

D gene	J gene	V gene	clone size	CDR3 DNA	CDR3 protein
.	TRBJ1-1	TRBV20-1	.	TGCAGTGCCAAGGAGGCGGCAGGCCCTGCGAACACTGAAGCTTTCTTT	CSAKEAAGPANTEAFF
.	TRBJ1-5	TRBV21-1	.	TGTGCCAGCAGCACCCCAGGGAGGAATAGCAATCAGCCCCAGCATTTT	CASSTPGRNSNQPQHF
.	TRBJ2-7	TRBV20-1	many	TGCAGTGCTAGAGATGGTGGGCAGATTGACTACGAGCAGTACTTC	CSARDGGQIDYEQYF
.	TRBJ2-7	TRBV7-2	many	TGTGCCAGCAGCTTTGACATAAGTTACGAGCAGTACTTC	CASSFDISYEQYF
TRBD2	TRBJ2-1	TRBV20-1	many	TGCAGTGCTAGAAGTAGCGGGGAGCACAATGAGCAGTTCTTC	CSARSSGEHNEQFF
.	TRBJ1-6	TRBV4-3	.	TGCGCCAGCAGCCTCAAATTTAGGGATGCAGCACCCCTCCACTTT	CASSLKFRDAAPLHF
.	TRBJ2-5	TRBV18	.	TGTGCCAGCTCCGGGCAGCTCCAAGAGACCCAGTACTTC	CASSGQLQETQYF
.	TRBJ1-3	TRBV6-5	few	TGTGCCAGCAGTCCCGAGGGAGGCTCTGGAAACACCATATATTTT	CASSPEGGSGNTIYF
.	TRBJ1-2	TRBV10-2	many	TGCGCCAGCATGGCCCCCGGCGGGAGCGGGGGCTACACCTTC	CASMAPGGSGGYTF
.	TRBJ1-1	TRBV29-1	.	TGCAGCGTTGATACGGGGAACACTGAAGTTTTCTTT	CSVDTGNTEVFF
.	TRBJ2-3	TRBV4-1	.	TGCGCCAGCAGCGAAGTGGGGACTAGCACAGATACGCAGTATTTT	CASSEVGTSTDTQYF
.	TRBJ2-1	TRBV18	many	TGTGCCAGCTCACCACCCGGGAATGAGCAGTTCTTC	CASSPPGNEQFF
.	TRBJ1-4	TRBV27	many	TGTGCCAGCAGCGGGGGGGCGGCTAATGAAAAACTGTTTTTT	CASSGGAANEKLFF
.	TRBJ2-7	TRBV28	.	TGTGCCAGCAAGCCGAGTGTGAGCCCCTACGAGCAGTACTTC	CASKPSVSPYEQYF
TRBD1	TRBJ2-5	TRBV6-6	few	TGTGCCAGCAGTACAGGGGGCGCACAAGAGGCCCAGTACTTC	CASSTGGAQEAQYF
TRBD1	TRBJ2-3	TRBV24-1	many	TGTGCCACCAGTGCGGGGACAGGGAGCACAGATACGCAGTATTTT	CATSAGTGSTDTQYF
.	TRBJ1-4	TRBV7-9	.	TGTGCCGGCAGCTTAATAGGGGCACGGGATACAGCTAATGAAAAACTGTTTTTT	CAGSLIGARDTANEKLFF
.	TRBJ1-5	TRBV5-1	.	TGCGCCAGCAGCCCTTCTGGGGAGCGCAATCAGCCCCAGCATTTT	CASSPSGERNQPQHF
TRBD2	TRBJ2-5	TRBV15	.	TGTGCCACCAGCGGCCTGACCGGGGGGGCCTTTGGGGAGACCCAGTACTTC	CATSGLTGGAFGETQYF
.	TRBJ1-1	TRBV6-5	.	TGTGCCAGCAGTTACTCAGGGGTCCCGAACACTGAAGCTTTCTTT	CASSYSGVPNTEAFF
TRBD1	TRBJ1-2	TRBV3-1	many	TGTGCCAGCAGCCCCGGACAGGGGGCATATGGCTACACCTTC	CASSPGQGAYGYTF
TRBD1	TRBJ2-1	TRBV20-1	many	TGCAGTGCGGAGGGACAGGACCGTCCCTACAATGAGCAGTTCTTC	CSAEGQDRPYNEQFF
.	TRBJ1-1	TRBV12-3/TRBV12-4	.	TGTGCCAGCAAACCCTCCCGCTCTTACATGAACACTGAAGCTTTCTTT	CASKPSRSYMNTEAFF
TRBD1	TRBJ2-5	TRBV12-3/TRBV12-4	once	TGTGCCAGCCAAACAGGGGGGCAAGAGACCCAGTACTTC	CASQTGGQETQYF
.	TRBJ2-7	TRBV2	many	TGTGCCAGCAGCCGGACAGAGAGCTCCTACGAGCAGTACTTC	CASSRTESSYEQYF
.	TRBJ1-1	TRBV5-6	once	TGTGCCAGCAGCTTGGCTAACGGGGGCATGAACACTGAAGCTTTCTTT	CASSLANGGMNTEAFF
.	TRBJ1-3	TRBV20-1	.	TGCAGTGCTAGAGATCGACGGTTATCTGGAAACACCATATATTTT	CSARDRRLSGNTIYF
TRBD2	TRBJ2-7	TRBV20-1	few	TGCAGTGCTAGACGAGCGGGAGATTACGAGCAGTACTTC	CSARRAGDYEQYF
.	TRBJ1-1	TRBV20-1	many	TGCAGTGCTAGAGCGTCGGCCCTGAACACTGAAGCTTTCTTT	CSARASALNTEAFF
TRBD2	TRBJ2-3	TRBV10-3	.	TGTGCCATCAGTGATGGACTAGCGGGAGGGACAGATACGCAGTATTTT	CAISDGLAGGTDTQYF
TRBD1	TRBJ1-6	TRBV9	.	TGTGCCAGCAGCGCTTTCCCCGGGACAGACAATTCACCCCTCCACTTT	CASSAFPGTDNSPLHF
.	TRBJ1-1	TRBV6-2/TRBV6-3	.	TGTGCCAGCAGTTACCAGACAGGATGGTACACTGAAGCTTTCTTT	CASSYQTGWYTEAFF
.	TRBJ2-6	TRBV3-1	.	TGTGCCAGCAGCCAAGCAGGGCACGCCAGGTTCTCTGGGGCCAACGTCCTGACTTTC	CASSQAGHARFSGANVLTF
.	TRBJ2-7	TRBV7-2	many	TGTGCCAGCAGCGCGCAATCTGGGGGGGAGCAGTACTTC	CASSAQSGGEQYF
TRBD1	TRBJ2-2	TRBV5-1	.	TGCGCCAGCGTATTCCTACCAGGGGGCACCGGGGAGCTGTTTTTT	CASVFLPGGTGELFF
TRBD2	TRBJ2-5	TRBV20-1	few	TGCAGTGCTAGAGAGCCAGCGGGGGGTTTGGATGAGCAGTACTTC	CSAREPAGGLDEQYF
.	TRBJ2-5	TRBV7-2	.	TGTGCCAGCAGCGTCCAACATGGCCAAGAGACCCAGTACTTC	CASSVQHGQETQYF
.	TRBJ1-1	TRBV5-1	many	TGCGCCAGCAGCTTGGTCGGGCCCACTGAAGCTTTCTTT	CASSLVGPTEAFF
.	TRBJ2-7	TRBV18	.	TGTGCCAGCTCACCAATGCAAGGGAGCTCCTACAATGAGCAGTACTTC	CASSPMQGSSYNEQYF
.	TRBJ1-1	TRBV24-1	many	TGTGCCACCAGTGACGGCTACACTGAAGCTTTCTTT	CATSDGYTEAFF
.	TRBJ1-2	TRBV20-1	.	TGCAGTGCTAGAGCCCAGCGGGACTCAGGCTACACCTTC	CSARAQRDSGYTF
TRBD2	TRBJ2-3	TRBV7-9	many	TGTGCCAGCAGTTACGGGAGGGGGGCGACAGATACGCAGTATTTT	CASSYGRGATDTQYF
.	TRBJ2-7	TRBV24-1	few	TGTGCCACCAGTGGAAGTTTGGAACGTGAATACAATGAGCAGTACTTC	CATSGSLEREYNEQYF
.	TRBJ1-2	TRBV12-3/TRBV12-4	many	TGTGCCAGCAGTTTAGCAGGGGCGGCTGGCTACACCTTC	CASSLAGAAGYTF
.	TRBJ2-4	TRBV6-2/TRBV6-3	.	TGTGCCAGCGGTGAGACCAAAAACATTCAGTACTTC	CASGETKNIQYF
.	TRBJ2-5	TRBV4-1	many	TGCGCCAGCAGCCCTGAGGGGGGGACCCAGTACTTC	CASSPEGGTQYF
.	TRBJ2-5	TRBV20-1	.	TGCAGTGCGACATGGGGGGCCCGGGAGACCCAGTACTTC	CSATWGARETQYF
.	TRBJ1-1	TRBV12-3/TRBV12-4	many	TGTGCCAGCAGTCTGACAGCTGAAGCTTTCTTT	CASSLTAEAFF
.	TRBJ1-2	TRBV20-1	.	TGCAGTGCTAGAGATGCGGTGACTTATGGCTACACCTTC	CSARDAVTYGYTF
.	TRBJ2-3	TRBV9	many	TGTGCCAGCAGCCCGCGCCCATCTTCGGTAGATACGCAGTATTTT	CASSPRPSSVDTQYF
TRBD1	TRBJ2-3	TRBV10-2	many	TGCGCCAGCAGGGACAGGGACAGGGTCCGCGCAGATACGCAGTATTTT	CASRDRDRVRADTQYF
.	TRBJ2-3	TRBV6-2/TRBV6-3	.	TGTGCCAGCAGCGACAGCGATACAGATACGCAGTATTTT	CASSDSDTDTQYF
TRBD1	TRBJ2-5	TRBV4-3	many	TGCGCCAGCAGCCAAGATTTTGCAGGGGGAGAGACCCAGTACTTC	CASSQDFAGGETQYF